This T cell receptor beta chain was captured by sequencing in a study of cytomegalovirus exposure and HLA in healthy donors. The CDR3 has 13 residues. Per the germline V gene, CDR1 is MDHEN and CDR2 is SYDVKM. Trimming stripped 8 bases from V and 8 bases from J, with 15 bases between. Regarding this clone: Its antigen remains unidentified.

The PCR used 60 Vbeta and 13 Jbeta primers. Per the study methods: In a later analysis, 8.5 million to 14 million of approximately 80 million unique beta chains occurred in at least two donors. The method was immunoSEQ multiplex PCR; TCRdb's version includes in-frame clones alone and lacks a portion of them. V, J and clone size are taken as reported in that table, and D and trimming were inferred from the DNA itself. Of over 150,000 clones listed, about 80% were seen once; the top ten hold roughly 3.7%. Study results and caveats: It is likely that the observed cluster of highly shared sequence variants was a sequencing artifact.

The chain links TRBV28 to TRBJ2-2; a weak D match, TRBD1 (5 bases). This TCR derives from a woman aged 60-70 years in good health and CMV-seropositive. The sequencing input was PBMCs. This CDR3 reads CASLGQGPGELFF. The CDR3 nucleotides read TGTGCCAGCTTGGGTCAGGGTCCGGGGGAGCTGTTTTTT.